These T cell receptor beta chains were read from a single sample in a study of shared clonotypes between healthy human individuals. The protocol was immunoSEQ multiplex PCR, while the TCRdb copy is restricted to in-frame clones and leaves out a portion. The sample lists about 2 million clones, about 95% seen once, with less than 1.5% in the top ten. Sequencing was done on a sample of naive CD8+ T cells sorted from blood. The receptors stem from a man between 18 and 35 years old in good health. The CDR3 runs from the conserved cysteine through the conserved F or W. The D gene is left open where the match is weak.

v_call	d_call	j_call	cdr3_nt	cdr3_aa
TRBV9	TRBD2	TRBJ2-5	TGTGCCAGCAGTCGACTAGCAAGACAAGAGACCCAGTACTTC	CASSRLARQETQYF
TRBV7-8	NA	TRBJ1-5	TGTGCCAGCAGCAAGGGGGATAGCAATCAGCCCCAGCATTTT	CASSKGDSNQPQHF
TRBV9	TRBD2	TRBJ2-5	TGTGCCAGCAGCCCCCGGATAGCGGGGGCCCAAGTCCCCCAAGAGACCCAGTACTTC	CASSPRIAGAQVPQETQYF
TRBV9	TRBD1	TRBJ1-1	TGTGCCAGCAGCGGAACAGGGGGGACTGAAGCTTTCTTT	CASSGTGGTEAFF
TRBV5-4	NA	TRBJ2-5	TGTGCCAGCAGCTTGGGCACAATCAGGGAGACCCAGTACTTC	CASSLGTIRETQYF
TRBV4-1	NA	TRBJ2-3	TGCGCCAGCAGCCAAGGCTTTATGGCCGCAGATACGCAGTATTTT	CASSQGFMAADTQYF
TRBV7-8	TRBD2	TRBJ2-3	TGTGCCAGCAGCGTTGGGACTAGCGTTAGCACAGATACGCAGTATTTT	CASSVGTSVSTDTQYF
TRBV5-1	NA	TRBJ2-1	TGCGCCAGCAGCCCCCGTGCAGCTAGCGATTCCTACAATGAGCAGTTCTTC	CASSPRAASDSYNEQFF
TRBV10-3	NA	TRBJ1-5	TGTGCCATCAGTGGAGTAGCGGGGTACCAGCCCCAGCATTTT	CAISGVAGYQPQHF
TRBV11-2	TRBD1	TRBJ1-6	TGTGCCAGCAGCTTATCTGGGACAGGTCATTCACCCCTCCACTTT	CASSLSGTGHSPLHF
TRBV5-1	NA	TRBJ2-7	TGCGCCAGCAGCACCACCGGGGACATACGGCAGTACTTC	CASSTTGDIRQYF
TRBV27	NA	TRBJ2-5	TGTGCCAGCAGTTTTGTTACCGAAGGGCTCGGGACCCAGTACTTC	CASSFVTEGLGTQYF
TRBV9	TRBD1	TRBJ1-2	TGTGCCAGCAGCGGAAGACAGGGATCTCATGGCTACACCTTC	CASSGRQGSHGYTF
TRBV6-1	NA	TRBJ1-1	TGTGCCAGCAGTGAAGGCAGGGCGAACACTGAAGCTTTCTTT	CASSEGRANTEAFF
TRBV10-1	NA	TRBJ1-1	TGCGCCAGCAGAGACTGTGAAGCTTTCTTT	CASRDCEAFF